Sequencing of this T cell receptor (beta chain) was carried out in a study of response to subunit inactivated influenza vaccine. CDR3 length: 16 residues. The V gene lost 7 bases and the J gene lost 0 bases, with 16 bases spanning the gap. TCRdb reanalysed the RT-PCR reads using MiXCR and keeps one entry per CDR3 protein. The sample has under 200,000 distinct CDR3 sequences, roughly a tenth seen once; the top ten hold around 11%. This clonotype was observed a few times. Its antigen is currently unknown. Overall study findings and caveats: New T cells are recruited in small numbers by each seasonal influenza vaccination, according to the authors' suggestion.

This clonotype was obtained from a man between 45 and 60 years old who received an inactivated influenza vaccine. This rearrangement joins TRBV12-3 or TRBV12-4 to TRBJ1-3; maybe TRBD1 (5 bases). The sample in question was non-naive T cells sorted from PBMCs, obtained 35 to 45 days after vaccination. CDR3 region: CASTLPGTFSGNTIYF. CDR3 DNA sequence: TGTGCCAGCACCCTACCAGGGACCTTCTCTGGAAACACCATATATTTT.